The 18 T cell receptor beta chains below were found in one sample sequenced in a study of shared clonotypes between healthy human individuals. Assay used: immunoSEQ multiplex PCR; TCRdb lists only in-frame clones, some missing. The sample lists roughly 2,500,000 clones, roughly 93% seen once, with approximately 0.37% in the top ten. Specimen: naive CD4+ T cells from PBMCs. Subset indicated: CD45RA+ positively selected. All receptors derive from a young man in good health. Some clones in this sample may be carry-over from other donors' samples.

This chain joins TRBV5-4 and TRBJ2-3; D may correspond to TRBD1 or TRBD2 (5 bases each). The V and J ends lost 4 bases and 1 base respectively, with 16 bases between them. The CDR3 contains 16 residues. Looked up from germline, CDR1 is SGHNT and CDR2 is YYREEE (reference sequence). DNA for the CDR3: TGTGCCAGCAGCCGTAGTGGTGGGGGACGCACAGATACGCAGTATTTT. Protein product: CASSRSGGGRTDTQYF.

This chain joins TRBV19 and TRBJ2-5; 7 bases agree with TRBD2. The germline V gene encodes CDR1 LNHDA and CDR2 SQIVND (reference sequence). Trimming took 3 bases from V and 4 from J; bases not matched to a gene: 8. The CDR3 is 15 residues long. The CDR3: CASSMGGVGSETQYF. DNA for the CDR3: TGTGCCAGTAGTATGGGAGGGGTTGGGTCAGAGACCCAGTACTTC. Full variable domain (rest looked up from reference TRBV19 and TRBJ2-5): DGGITQSPKYLFRKEGQNVTLSCEQNLNHDAMYWYRQDPGQGLRLIYYSQIVNDFQKGDIAEGYSVSREKKESFPLTVTSAQKNPTAFYLCASSMGGVGSETQYFGPGTRLLVL.

The gene calls are TRBV19 and TRBJ2-3; TRBD2 matches at 13 bases. CDR1 and CDR2 from the germline V gene are LNHDA and SQIVND (reference sequence). Trimming removed 3 bases from V and 4 bases from J; junction bases left unmatched: 7. CDR3 length: 17 residues. Here the CDR3 DNA reads TGTGCCAGTAGTATGACTAGCGGGAGGACCCCCGCAGATACGCAGTATTTT. Protein product: CASSMTSGRTPADTQYF.

For the CDR3, the DNA is TGTGCCAGCAGTGAGGGACCGTCCAGGGAGCAGTTCTTC. This encodes CASSEGPSREQFF. The J gene is TRBJ2-1, the V gene TRBV6-4, with D perhaps being TRBD1 or TRBD2 (5 bases each). This CDR3 region has 13 residues. The germline V and J ends were trimmed by 3 bases and 10 bases, with 13 bases remaining between them. The germline V gene encodes CDR1 MRHNA and CDR2 SNTAGT.

Of note for this clone: The junction departs from germline at one end; a sequencing error may be responsible. The J gene is TRBJ2-4, the V gene TRBV6-1; D not certain. The germline CDR1 and CDR2 sequences are MNHNS and SASEGT. The CDR3 runs to 12 residues. CDR3 in DNA: TGTGCCAGCAGTGAAATTAGGTTCCCCCAGCGATTC. This translates into CASSEIRFPQRF.

This chain joins TRBV9 and TRBJ2-1, with 10 bases identical to TRBD2. Germline V CDR1 and CDR2: SGDLS, YYNGEE. The CDR3 has 17 amino acids. With 2 bases clipped from V and 1 base from J, the junction kept 6 bases outside the gene matches. The CDR3 DNA reads as TGTGCCAGCAGCGTTAGTAGCGGGAGGAGGTCCTACAATGAGCAGTTCTTC. It codes for CASSVSSGRRSYNEQFF.

The V gene is TRBV10-3, the J gene TRBJ2-7; TRBD2 might be the D (6 bases). CDR3 length: 15 amino acids. Trimming pared 0 bases from V and 6 bases from J, leaving 15 bases between. Germline CDR1 reads ENHRY; CDR2 reads SYGVKD. CDR3 sequence (DNA): TGTGCCATCAGTGAGTCCAGAGGGAGTAGCGGCGAGCAGTACTTC. Its translation is CAISESRGSSGEQYF.

The V call is TRBV9, the J call TRBJ2-3; 15 nucleotides line up with TRBD2. V shed 2 bases and J 2 bases; nucleotides not matched to a gene: 12. CDR3 length: 20 amino acids. Per the germline V gene, CDR1 is SGDLS and CDR2 is YYNGEE. Here the CDR3 DNA reads TGTGCCAGCAGCGTCATGGGACTAGCGGGAGGACGGGCGAACACAGATACGCAGTATTTT. Translation gives CASSVMGLAGGRANTDTQYF.

J is TRBJ2-3 and V is TRBV5-1, with a possible D match to TRBD1 (6 bases). Germline V CDR1 and CDR2: SGHRS, YFSETQ. Trimming left V 2 bases short and J 5 bases short, with 9 bases between. CDR3 length: 13 residues. CDR3 residues: CASSLQGRDTQYF. Written as DNA, the CDR3 is TGCGCCAGCAGCTTACAGGGCAGAGATACGCAGTATTTT. The full variable domain, completed using reference TRBV5-1 and TRBJ2-3, is KAGVTQTPRYLIKTRGQQVTLSCSPISGHRSVSWYQQTPGQGLQFLFEYFSETQRNKGNFPGRFSGRQFSNSRSEMNVSTLELGDSALYLCASSLQGRDTQYFGPGTRLTVL.

The chain links TRBV5-1 to TRBJ2-7; possibly TRBD1 for D (6 bases). The CDR3 has 13 amino acids. Germline CDR1 is SGHRS and CDR2 is YFSETQ. V shed 3 bases and J shed 6 bases, with 13 bases lying between them. The CDR3 reads CASSYLGAGEQYF. The CDR3 DNA follows: TGCGCCAGCAGCTACCTGGGGGCAGGCGAGCAGTACTTC. Based on the CDR3 plus reference TRBV5-1 and TRBJ2-7, the full variable domain is KAGVTQTPRYLIKTRGQQVTLSCSPISGHRSVSWYQQTPGQGLQFLFEYFSETQRNKGNFPGRFSGRQFSNSRSEMNVSTLELGDSALYLCASSYLGAGEQYFGPGTRLTVT.

V gene TRBV27 combines with J gene TRBJ2-7; 7 bases map to TRBD1. The CDR3 extends over 15 amino acids. Germline-derived CDR1 and CDR2 are MNHEY and SMNVEV (reference sequence). The junction had 8 bases not matched to a gene; V was cut back by 6 bases and J by 0 bases. DNA of the CDR3: TGTGCCAGCAGCCCCGGGACAGCCAACTCCTACGAGCAGTACTTC. Translated: CASSPGTANSYEQYF.

In its sample, this clone was seen once. This chain connects TRBV29-1 to TRBJ2-5; 10 nucleotides agree with TRBD1. TRBJ2-7 matches the DNA end more closely, so the J call is doubtful. The CDR3 loop spans 13 amino acids. Germline lookup yields CDR1 SQVTM and CDR2 ANQGSEA. CDR3 bases: TGCAGCGGAGGACAGGGGGTTGCCTACGAGCAGTACTTC. It codes for CSGGQGVAYEQYF.

The gene calls are TRBV5-1 and TRBJ1-4; tentatively, D is TRBD1 (5 bases). CDR3 length: 17 amino acids. CDR1 and CDR2 (germline): SGHRS, YFSETQ. The ends were cut back, 4 bases at V and 8 bases at J, with 24 bases in the middle. The CDR3 reads CASSRKITLSGDEKLFF. In nucleotides, the CDR3 is TGCGCCAGCAGCCGCAAGATCACACTATCTGGGGACGAAAAACTGTTTTTT.

The chain uses TRBV18 and TRBJ2-1, with D possibly matching TRBD2 (7 bases). Per germline, CDR1 KGHSH and CDR2 LQKENI. V was shortened by 6 bases and J by 7 bases, with 16 bases between the two germline ends. The CDR3 has 14 amino acids. The CDR3 loop reads CASSSREGGNEQFF. CDR3 DNA sequence: TGTGCCAGCTCGTCCAGGGAGGGGGGTAATGAGCAGTTCTTC.

The chain has TRBV6-5 and TRBJ1-5; 7 bases line up with TRBD1. Losses at the gene ends were 6 bases for V and 5 bases for J; bases not matched to a gene: 7. The CDR3 is made up of 14 amino acids. Germline CDR1 is MNHEY and CDR2 is SVGAGI. CDR3 protein: CASSDTGVDQPQHF. For the CDR3, the DNA is TGTGCCAGCAGCGACACAGGGGTAGATCAGCCCCAGCATTTT.

V is TRBV30 and J is TRBJ2-3, with 9 bases fitting TRBD2. The CDR3 runs 16 residues. The V gene end was trimmed by 0 bases and the J gene end by 8 bases; junction bases not matched to a gene: 12. Germline-derived CDR1 and CDR2 are GTSNPN and SVGIG (reference sequence). CDR3 amino acids: CAWSVPLAGDPGTQYF. The CDR3 nucleotides read TGTGCCTGGAGTGTACCGTTAGCGGGAGACCCAGGTACGCAGTATTTT.

V usage is TRBV9 and J usage is TRBJ2-5, with 8 positions matching TRBD2. Trimming removed 5 bases from V and 2 bases from J; junction bases left unmatched: 11. There are 16 residues in the CDR3. Germline assignment: CDR1 SGDLS and CDR2 YYNGEE. Written as DNA, the CDR3 is TGTGCCAGCAGGAAATCAGCGGGAGCCCAGCAAGAGACCCAGTACTTC. Translating it yields CASRKSAGAQQETQYF.

The chain recombines TRBV5-6 with TRBJ2-7, with a possible D match to TRBD1 (5 bases). V lost 7 bases and J lost 3, with 17 bases in between. There are 14 residues in the CDR3. The germline gives CDR1 SGHDT, CDR2 YYEEEE. The DNA for the CDR3 is TGTGCCAGCGGCTCGCAGGGTCCGTACTACGAGCAGTACTTC. Its protein product is CASGSQGPYYEQYF.